The rows below give T cell receptor beta chains drawn from one sample of a study of T-cell memory formation after mild COVID-19. TCRdb used MiXCR to reprocess the 5' RACE reads, holding one entry per CDR3 protein. Of around 130,000 distinct CDR3 sequences in the sample, 11% to 15% were seen once. Sample: PBMCs or a T cell subset sorted from them (not recorded which). The receptors come from an adult woman who had mild COVID-19 (a few samples of this study predate the infection). Cell type and time point are not known. Both conserved end residues are trimmed from each CDR3. Each record gives: V gene, J gene, CDR3 protein.

TRBV30	TRBJ2-1	AWSVTSTYNEQF
TRBV18	TRBJ2-7	ASSPNLYEQY
TRBV7-9	TRBJ2-5	ASSIGTSGQETQY
TRBV27	TRBJ1-3	ASSLDRTDGLLN
TRBV7-9	TRBJ2-3	ASRAAGIDTQY
TRBV25-1	TRBJ1-5	ASSETGGNQPQH
TRBV7-9	TRBJ2-1	ASSLGGHMSSYNEQF
TRBV7-6	TRBJ1-5	ASSLLGSNQPQH
TRBV7-7	TRBJ1-5	ASSSTTPSAINQPQH
TRBV7-9	TRBJ1-5	ASSLALGPSNQPQH
TRBV3-1	TRBJ2-5	ASSQGLRGAQETQY
TRBV2	TRBJ2-1	ASSAPSGSLNEQF
TRBV6-5	TRBJ2-7	ASSYSLLEASYEQY
TRBV12-3/TRBV12-4	TRBJ2-1	ASSPLLAAGNEQF
TRBV7-7	TRBJ2-4	ASSLSSGGIQY
TRBV29-1	TRBJ2-5	SVDERAGETQY
TRBV7-2	TRBJ1-1	ASSPQVNTEAF
TRBV7-9	TRBJ1-1	ASSLEAGGVDTEAF
TRBV15	TRBJ2-7	ATSRVGQGIHEQY
TRBV12-3/TRBV12-4	TRBJ2-2	ASSLRPGSTGELF
TRBV24-1	TRBJ2-5	ATSDLEGSETQY
TRBV20-1	TRBJ2-6	SARDAGGRSGANVLT
TRBV12-3/TRBV12-4	TRBJ1-1	ASSLTPNTEAF
TRBV3-1	TRBJ2-2	ASSQDGTANTGELF
TRBV9	TRBJ2-5	ASSAGTLTTQY
TRBV6-4	TRBJ2-3	ASSDSTSGAQY
TRBV20-1	TRBJ2-3	SAPRTPFSRGDTQY
TRBV7-2	TRBJ2-6	ASSPLTGNGANVLT
TRBV6-5	TRBJ1-1	ASSLSGRNTEAF
TRBV12-3/TRBV12-4	TRBJ2-3	ASSPPLGTDTQY
TRBV27	TRBJ2-7	ASSLRDPYEQY
TRBV9	TRBJ2-2	ASSVGGTNTGELF
TRBV10-3	TRBJ1-1	AISEGGPEAF
TRBV6-5	TRBJ2-3	ASSYAGGGTDTQY
TRBV12-3/TRBV12-4	TRBJ1-1	ASSGLNTEAF
TRBV27	TRBJ1-2	ASSLYDRDRDGYT
TRBV13	TRBJ2-7	ASSNERGSYEQY
TRBV9	TRBJ2-7	ASSAGDRTHEQY
TRBV5-4	TRBJ2-3	ASSRTSGGRTDTQY
TRBV12-3/TRBV12-4	TRBJ2-2	ASSIRDNPTGELF
TRBV7-9	TRBJ2-3	ASTHYTDTQY
TRBV10-3	TRBJ2-5	AISPPGDRGKETQY
TRBV5-1	TRBJ2-3	ASSTGDKGWDTQY
TRBV7-9	TRBJ1-2	ASSSPWGQGSGGYT
TRBV12-3/TRBV12-4	TRBJ1-1	ASSFYRGLDDTEAF
TRBV7-9	TRBJ1-1	ASRPGWGTEAF
TRBV6-5	TRBJ2-7	ASRSTGFGEQY
TRBV7-7	TRBJ2-7	ASSSGPTYEQY
TRBV12-3/TRBV12-4	TRBJ2-7	ASSPKGPEQY
TRBV14	TRBJ2-7	ASSQLQGEQY
TRBV18	TRBJ2-7	ASSPPDRYEQY
TRBV30	TRBJ2-4	GMEGRYIQY
TRBV29-1	TRBJ1-2	SVRGGDSYGYT